This section outlines one T cell receptor (beta chain) sequence together with its context. Antigen specificity is unknown. With V trimmed by 1 base and J by 2 bases, 1 base remained unmatched. Germline CDR1 is SGHKS and CDR2 is YYEKEE (reference sequence). The CDR3 contains 15 residues. The treatment was: around 19 received Ad26.COV2.S at low or high dose, single or two shots; 5 received placebo; per-sample allocation not given. Day 63 after the first injection of vaccine or placebo was the sampling time. Measured with immunoSEQ multiplex PCR; TCRdb has only the in-frame clones, and not every one. Of 350,000 to 500,000 clones in the sample, roughly 88% were seen once. The data derive from a study of Ad26.COV2.S vaccination and SARS-CoV-2 variants. Study conclusions and caveats: Recipients of vaccine and of placebo showed similar breadth of their non-spike TCR repertoires.

V usage is TRBV5-5 and J usage is TRBJ2-7; 12 nucleotides match TRBD2. This TCR was recovered from a person between 18 and 65 years old who received the Ad26.COV2.S COVID-19 vaccine or a placebo. The input for sequencing was peripheral blood, taken in a trial of Ad26.COV2.S vaccine versus placebo. The chain's CDR3 is CASSLPSGGAYEQYF. The CDR3 nucleotides are TGTGCCAGCAGCTTGCCTAGCGGGGGGGCCTACGAGCAGTACTTC.